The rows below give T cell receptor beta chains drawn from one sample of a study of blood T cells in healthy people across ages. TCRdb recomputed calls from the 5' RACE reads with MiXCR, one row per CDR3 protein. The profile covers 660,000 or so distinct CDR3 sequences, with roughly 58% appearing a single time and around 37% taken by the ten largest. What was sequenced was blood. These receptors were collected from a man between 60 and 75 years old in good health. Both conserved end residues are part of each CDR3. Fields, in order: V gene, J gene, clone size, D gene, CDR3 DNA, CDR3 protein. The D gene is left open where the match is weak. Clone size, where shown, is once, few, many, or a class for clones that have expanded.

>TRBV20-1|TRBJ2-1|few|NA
TGCAGTGCTAGCCCCTTTGAAACGGGGCAGTTCTTC
CSASPFETGQFF
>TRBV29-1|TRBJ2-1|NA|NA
TGCAGCGTCAATGACCTCAATGAGCAGTTCTTC
CSVNDLNEQFF
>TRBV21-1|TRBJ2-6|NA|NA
TGTGCCAGCAGCAAGGTAACAGACTCTGGGGCCAACGTCCTGACTTTC
CASSKVTDSGANVLTF
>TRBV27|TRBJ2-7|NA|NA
TGTGCCAGCAGTTTCCACGGACAGCCGCTCCACGAGCAGTACTTC
CASSFHGQPLHEQYF
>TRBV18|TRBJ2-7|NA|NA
TGTGCCAGCTCACCACCGGCCGACAGCTACGAGCAGTACTTC
CASSPPADSYEQYF
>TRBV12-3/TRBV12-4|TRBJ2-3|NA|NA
TGTGCCAGCAGTAGGCCTAGCACAGATACGCAGTATTTT
CASSRPSTDTQYF
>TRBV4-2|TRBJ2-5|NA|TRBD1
TGTGCCAGCAGCCAAGGGGACAGGTACCAAGAGACCCAGTACTTC
CASSQGDRYQETQYF
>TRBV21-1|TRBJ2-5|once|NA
TGTGCCAGCAGCAAAGGGTGTGACAGGGAGAAAGAGACCCAGTACTTC
CASSKGCDREKETQYF
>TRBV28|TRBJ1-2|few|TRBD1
TGTGCCAGCTCGACAGGGAACTATGGCTACACCTTC
CASSTGNYGYTF
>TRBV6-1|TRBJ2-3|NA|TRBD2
TGTGCCAGCAGGAGAAATAGCGGGAGGACCACAGATACGCAGTATTTT
CASRRNSGRTTDTQYF
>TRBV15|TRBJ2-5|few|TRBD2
TGTGCCACCAGCAGAGATAGCGGACTAGCGACCCAAGAGACCCAGTACTTC
CATSRDSGLATQETQYF
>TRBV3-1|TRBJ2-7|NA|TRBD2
TGTGCCAGCAGCCAAGACGCGGGGGGTCACAATAAGCAGTACTTC
CASSQDAGGHNKQYF
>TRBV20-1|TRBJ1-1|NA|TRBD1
TGCAGTGCTAATATGGACAGGGAGAACACTGAAGCTTTCTTT
CSANMDRENTEAFF
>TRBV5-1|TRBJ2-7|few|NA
TGCGCCAGCAGCTTGGAAGGGCCCTCCTACGAGCAGTACTTC
CASSLEGPSYEQYF
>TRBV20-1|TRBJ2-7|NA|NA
TGCAGTGCTAGAGAGATGGGGACCTCAACCTGCGAGCAGTACTTC
CSAREMGTSTCEQYF
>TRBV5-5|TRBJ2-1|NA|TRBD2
TGTGCCAGCAGCTTCCAGGGCGGGGGGTCCAATGAGCAGTTCTTC
CASSFQGGGSNEQFF
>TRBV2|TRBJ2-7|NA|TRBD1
TGTGCCAGCGGGACAGGGATTGGGGAGCAGTACTTC
CASGTGIGEQYF
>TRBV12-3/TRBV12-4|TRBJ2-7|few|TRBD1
TGTGCCAGCAGTCTACAGGGGAGCGAGCAGTACTTC
CASSLQGSEQYF
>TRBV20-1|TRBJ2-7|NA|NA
TGCAGTGCTAGACCTCGACAGGCCCCGGGGTACGAGCAGTACTTC
CSARPRQAPGYEQYF
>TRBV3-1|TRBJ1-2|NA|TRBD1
TGTGCCAGCAGCCGCAAACGGACCGGACAGGGATATGGCAACACCTTC
CASSRKRTGQGYGNTF
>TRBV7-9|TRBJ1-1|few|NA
TGTGCCAGCAGCTTAGGAATTCGTGCCACTGAAGCTTTCTTT
CASSLGIRATEAFF
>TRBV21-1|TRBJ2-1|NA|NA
TGTGCCAGCAGCAAAGGGGTGACTCGGACGTGCTATGAGCAGTTCTTC
CASSKGVTRTCYEQFF
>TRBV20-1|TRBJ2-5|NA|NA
TGCAGTGCCCAACCCACCAGTGGCTATCGGGAGACCCAGTACTTC
CSAQPTSGYRETQYF
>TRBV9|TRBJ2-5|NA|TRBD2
TGTGCCAGCAGCGTAGGGAGCGGGGGGGCACCAGAGACCCAGTACTTC
CASSVGSGGAPETQYF
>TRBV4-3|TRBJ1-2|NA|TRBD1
TGCGCCAGCAGCCGAACAGGGGGCGATAACTATGGCTACACCTTC
CASSRTGGDNYGYTF
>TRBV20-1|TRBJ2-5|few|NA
TGCAGTGGAAGGGACGGTATACAAGAGACCCAGTACTTC
CSGRDGIQETQYF
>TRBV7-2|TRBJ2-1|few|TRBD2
TGTGCCAGCAGCTTAGTACCTAGCGGGGTCTACAATGAGCAGTTCTTC
CASSLVPSGVYNEQFF
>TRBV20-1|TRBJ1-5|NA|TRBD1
TGCAGTGCCGCCGGGACAGGGGATCAGCCCCAGCATTTT
CSAAGTGDQPQHF
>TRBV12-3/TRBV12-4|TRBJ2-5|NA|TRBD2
TGTGCCAGCAATCGACTAGCGGACCGAGAGACCCAGTACTTC
CASNRLADRETQYF
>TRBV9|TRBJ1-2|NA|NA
TGTGCCAGCAGCACCGGAGGGTTCCCTAACTATGGCTACACCTTC
CASSTGGFPNYGYTF
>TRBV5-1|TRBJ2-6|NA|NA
TGCGCCAGCAGCTTGGGGGTCAGCTCTGGGGCCAACGTCCTGACTTTC
CASSLGVSSGANVLTF
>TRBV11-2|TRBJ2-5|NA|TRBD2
TGTGCCAGCAGCTTAGATGTTGCTAGCGGAGGGCAAGAGACCCAGTACTTC
CASSLDVASGGQETQYF